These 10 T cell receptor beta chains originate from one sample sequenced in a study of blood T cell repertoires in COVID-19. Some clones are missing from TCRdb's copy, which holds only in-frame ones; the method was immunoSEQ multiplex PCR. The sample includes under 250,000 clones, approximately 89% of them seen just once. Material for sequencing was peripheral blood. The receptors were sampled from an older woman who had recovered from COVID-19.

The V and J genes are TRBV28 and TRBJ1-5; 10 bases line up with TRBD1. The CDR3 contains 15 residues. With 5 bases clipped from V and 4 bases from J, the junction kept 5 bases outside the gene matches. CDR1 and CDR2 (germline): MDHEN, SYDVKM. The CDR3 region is CASSLAGQGNQPQHF. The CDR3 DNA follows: TGTGCCAGCAGTCTTGCGGGACAGGGGAATCAGCCCCAGCATTTT.

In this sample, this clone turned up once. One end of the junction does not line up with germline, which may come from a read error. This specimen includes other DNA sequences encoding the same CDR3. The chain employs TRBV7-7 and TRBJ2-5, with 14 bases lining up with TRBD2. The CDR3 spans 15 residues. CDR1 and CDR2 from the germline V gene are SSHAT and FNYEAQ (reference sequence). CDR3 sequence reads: CASSLTSGGAGTQYF. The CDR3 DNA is TGTGCTAGCAGCTTGACTAGCGGGGGGGCGGGGACCCAGTACTTC.

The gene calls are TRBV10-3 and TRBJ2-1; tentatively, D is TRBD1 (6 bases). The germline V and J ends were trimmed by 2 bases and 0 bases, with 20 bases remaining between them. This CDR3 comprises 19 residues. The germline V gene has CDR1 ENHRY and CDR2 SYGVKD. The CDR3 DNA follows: TGTGCCATCAGTGAGGGGACACAAATAAGAAGTAGCTCCTACAATGAGCAGTTCTTC. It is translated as CAISEGTQIRSSSYNEQFF.

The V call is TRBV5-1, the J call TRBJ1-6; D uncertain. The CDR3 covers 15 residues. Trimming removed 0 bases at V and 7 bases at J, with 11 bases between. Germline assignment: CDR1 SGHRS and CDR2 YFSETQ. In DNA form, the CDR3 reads TGCGCCAGCAGCTTGGCAGAAGTTCAGAATTCACCCCTCCACTTT. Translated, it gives CASSLAEVQNSPLHF.

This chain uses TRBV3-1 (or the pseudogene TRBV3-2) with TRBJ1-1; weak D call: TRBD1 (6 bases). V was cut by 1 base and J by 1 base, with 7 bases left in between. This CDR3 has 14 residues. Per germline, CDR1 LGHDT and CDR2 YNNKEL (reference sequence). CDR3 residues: CASSQGTENTEAFF. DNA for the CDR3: TGTGCCAGCAGCCAAGGGACAGAGAACACTGAAGCTTTCTTT.

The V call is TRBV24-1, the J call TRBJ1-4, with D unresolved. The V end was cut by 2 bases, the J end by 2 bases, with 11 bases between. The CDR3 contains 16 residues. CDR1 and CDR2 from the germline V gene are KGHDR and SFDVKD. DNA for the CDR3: TGTGCCACCAGTGATTCCAGGTTCGAGACTAATGAAAAACTGTTTTTT. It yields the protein CATSDSRFETNEKLFF.

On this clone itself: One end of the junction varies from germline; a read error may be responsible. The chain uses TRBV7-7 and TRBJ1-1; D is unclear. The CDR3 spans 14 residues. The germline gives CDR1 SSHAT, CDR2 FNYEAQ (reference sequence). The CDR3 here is CASRPTSRCTEAFF. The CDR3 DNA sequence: TGTGCTAGCAGACCTACGAGCAGGTGCACTGAAGCTTTCTTT.

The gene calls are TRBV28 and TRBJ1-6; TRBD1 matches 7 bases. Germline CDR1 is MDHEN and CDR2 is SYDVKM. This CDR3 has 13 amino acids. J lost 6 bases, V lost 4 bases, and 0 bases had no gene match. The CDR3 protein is CASSYRGNSPLHF. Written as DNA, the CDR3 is TGTGCCAGCAGTTACAGGGGTAATTCACCCCTCCACTTT.

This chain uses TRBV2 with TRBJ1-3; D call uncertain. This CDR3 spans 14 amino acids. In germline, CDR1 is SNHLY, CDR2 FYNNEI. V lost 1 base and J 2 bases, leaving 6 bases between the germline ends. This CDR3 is CASSEGGTGNTIYF. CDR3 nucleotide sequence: TGTGCCAGCAGTGAAGGAGGGACTGGAAACACCATATATTTT.

The CDR3 is CASSQGGQSVYEQYF. The DNA of the CDR3 is TGTGCCAGCAGCCAAGGGGGACAGTCCGTTTACGAGCAGTACTTC. This chain connects TRBV3-1 (or the pseudogene TRBV3-2) to TRBJ2-7, with 7 bases fitting TRBD1. With V trimmed by 1 base and J by 4 bases, 7 bases remained unmatched. The CDR3 spans 15 residues. Looked up from germline, CDR1 is LGHDT and CDR2 is YNNKEL (reference sequence).